This TCR beta chain was captured in a study of shared clonotypes between healthy human individuals. Study-level background: Three CD4 naive, three CD4 memory, two CD8 naive and one CD8 memory plate were used per donor.

Study conclusions and caveats: As a rule, naive subsets had a larger estimated richness than memory subsets. Apart from blood, nothing was sampled; tissue repertoires likely differ. Of the naive CD4 clonotypes, about 5% were shared across a handful of donors.

This clone was counted many times. The antigen remains unidentified. Different DNA sequences within this sample yield the same CDR3. Using immunoSEQ multiplex PCR, the repertoire was profiled, and TCRdb retains in-frame clones only, with some absent. The table includes hundreds of thousands of clones, 73% detected once. The TCR sequence derives from a woman in her twenties or thirties in good health. Sequenced: memory CD4+ T cells sorted from blood. Noted subset: CD45RA-negative fraction.

In nucleotides, the CDR3 is TGCAGCGTTATAGGAGGGCAAGATTCCTTCGGAAACACCATATATTTT. This encodes CSVIGGQDSFGNTIYF. The chain carries TRBV29-1 and TRBJ1-3; no definite D call. The CDR3 sequence is 16 residues long. V lost 5 bases and J lost 4, with 21 bases in between. Germline values: CDR1 SQVTM, CDR2 ANQGSEA.